This TCR beta chain originates from a study of blood T cells in healthy people across ages. Study-level findings and limits: Getting older went along with TCR beta diversity per million T cells dropping roughly linearly. Unknown CMV status may confound age-related changes in expanded clones. Compared with aged donors, long-lived donors showed fewer expanded clones, suggesting selection.

About this clonotype: The antigen remains unidentified.

Trimming took 8 bases from V and 0 from J, leaving 10 bases between them. The CDR3 contains 14 residues. Germline-derived CDR1 and CDR2 are MNHEY and SMNVEV (reference sequence). The authors ran a second PCR of roughly 7 to 11 cycles using a sample-barcoded 5' primer and a J-beta primer mix. Template switching added a 12-random-nucleotide identifier to every cDNA molecule. TCRdb re-derived calls from the 5' RACE reads in MiXCR, one entry per CDR3 protein. The data show over 700,000 distinct CDR3 sequences, approximately 55% seen once. J is TRBJ1-4 and V is TRBV27; no definite D call. Input material: blood. This receptor was obtained from a man older than 75 in good health. The chain's CDR3 is CASQLTATNEKLFF. The CDR3 coding sequence is TGTGCCAGCCAGTTGACCGCAACTAATGAAAAACTGTTTTTT.